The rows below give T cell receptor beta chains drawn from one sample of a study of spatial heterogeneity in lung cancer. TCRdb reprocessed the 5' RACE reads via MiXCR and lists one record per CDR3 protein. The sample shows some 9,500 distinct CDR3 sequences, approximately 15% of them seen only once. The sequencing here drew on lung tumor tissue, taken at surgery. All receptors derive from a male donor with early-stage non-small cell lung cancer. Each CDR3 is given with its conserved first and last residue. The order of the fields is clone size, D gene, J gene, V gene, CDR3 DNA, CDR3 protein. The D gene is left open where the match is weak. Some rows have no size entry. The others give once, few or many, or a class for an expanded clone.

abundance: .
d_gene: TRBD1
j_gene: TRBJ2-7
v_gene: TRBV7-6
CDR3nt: TGTGCCAGCAGCTCGGGACAGGGGGCAGGGTACGAGCAGTACTTC
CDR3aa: CASSSGQGAGYEQYF

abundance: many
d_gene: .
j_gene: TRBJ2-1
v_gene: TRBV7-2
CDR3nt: TGTGCCAGCAGCCGCCCTGGGGCGGTAAGCTCCTACAATGAGCAGTTCTTC
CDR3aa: CASSRPGAVSSYNEQFF

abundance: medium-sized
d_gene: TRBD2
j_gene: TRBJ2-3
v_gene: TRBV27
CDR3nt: TGTGCCAGCAAACTGTGGACTAGCGGGATCGGCGATACGCAGTATTTT
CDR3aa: CASKLWTSGIGDTQYF

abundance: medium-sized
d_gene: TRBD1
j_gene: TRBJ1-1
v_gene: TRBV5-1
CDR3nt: TGCGCCAGCAGCTTGGCCGGGGACAGGGCCTCTGAAGCTTTCTTT
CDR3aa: CASSLAGDRASEAFF

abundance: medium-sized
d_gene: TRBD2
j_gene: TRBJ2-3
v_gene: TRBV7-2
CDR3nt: TGTGCCAGCAGCCTAGCGGGAGTCCCCGTCGATACGCAGTATTTT
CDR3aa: CASSLAGVPVDTQYF

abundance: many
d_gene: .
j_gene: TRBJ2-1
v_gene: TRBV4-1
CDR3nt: TGCGCCAGCAGCCAAGGCCCAGCGGGCAATGAGCAGTTCTTC
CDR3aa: CASSQGPAGNEQFF

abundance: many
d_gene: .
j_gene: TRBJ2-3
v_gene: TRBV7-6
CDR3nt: TGTGCCAGCAGCCCGAGATACTCCACCACTGATACGCAGTATTTT
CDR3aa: CASSPRYSTTDTQYF

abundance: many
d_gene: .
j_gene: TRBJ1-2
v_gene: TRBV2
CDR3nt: TGTGCCAGCACACCGAACTATGGCTACACCTTC
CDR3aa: CASTPNYGYTF

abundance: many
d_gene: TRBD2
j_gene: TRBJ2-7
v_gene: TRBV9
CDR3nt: TGTGCCAGCAGCGTAGGAAACGGGAGGGCCGACGAGCAGTACTTC
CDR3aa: CASSVGNGRADEQYF

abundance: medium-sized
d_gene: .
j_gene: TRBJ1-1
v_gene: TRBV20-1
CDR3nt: TGCAGTGCTAGGCCCTCCGGGCAGGGCGTCACTGAAGCTTTCTTT
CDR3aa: CSARPSGQGVTEAFF

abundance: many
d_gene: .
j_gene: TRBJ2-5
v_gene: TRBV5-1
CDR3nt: TGCGCCAGCATGGGGAGCCAAGAGACCCAGTACTTC
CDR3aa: CASMGSQETQYF

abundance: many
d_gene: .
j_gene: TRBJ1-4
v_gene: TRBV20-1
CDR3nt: TGCAGTGCGATAACCTCTTTCAGGGCAACTAATGAAAAACTGTTTTTT
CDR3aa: CSAITSFRATNEKLFF

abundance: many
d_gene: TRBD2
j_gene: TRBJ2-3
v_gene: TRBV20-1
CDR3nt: TGCAGTGCCCTAATAGCGGGAGGAGGATCAGATACGCAGTATTTT
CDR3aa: CSALIAGGGSDTQYF